This T cell receptor beta chain was documented in a study of human T cells and chemical hapten exposure. V lost 11 bases, J lost 4 bases, and 9 bases stayed unmatched. CDR1 and CDR2 from the germline V gene are ENHRY and SYGVKD. CDR3 size: 13 residues. Original handling: The median was around 91,000 TCRs per sample, ranging 23,224 to 690,600. Using its own MiXCR run on the RACE reads, TCRdb lists one record per CDR3 protein. In this record, the V and J calls reflect TCRdb's handling and not the investigators' own analysis. The table lists about 84,000 distinct CDR3 sequences, 9.5% to 14% of them singletons. Described time point: patch test 3, about 24 weeks after DPC sensitization. The treatment here: therapeutic diphenylcyclopropenone sensitization with weekly scalp DPC. This clonotype was seen repeatedly, ten times or more.

This chain uses TRBV10-3 with TRBJ2-3; TRBD2 aligns across 7 bases. The specimen was whole blood, collected in connection with sensitization to the hapten diphenylcyclopropenone (DPC). The sequence derives from a woman aged 50 to 65 with alopecia areata. Some clones in this sample may be carry-over from other donors' samples. CDR3 bases: TGTGCCTCTAGCGGAGGGGTCTCAGATACGCAGTATTTT. Protein: CASSGGVSDTQYF.